This T cell receptor (beta chain) was sequenced during a study of blood T cell repertoires in COVID-19. About the study: The analysed material was cDNA or gDNA that came from T cells, B-cell-depleted T cells, or PBMCs.

Here immunoSEQ multiplex PCR was the method, and the copy in TCRdb shows in-frame clones only, minus some. Of a few hundred thousand clones in the sample, about 82% are singletons; the top ten hold roughly 7.8%. With V trimmed by 6 bases and J by 4 bases, 3 bases remained unmatched. The CDR3 is made up of 15 amino acids. Germline V gene lookup returns CDR1 LNHDA and CDR2 SQIVND (reference sequence). This TCR derives from a human donor in a cohort sampled during active COVID-19. This chain links TRBV19 with TRBJ1-6, with 10 bases lining up with TRBD1. Input material: peripheral blood. This chain's CDR3 is CASRGQGLYNSPLHF. DNA of the CDR3: TGTGCCAGTAGGGGACAGGGGCTGTATAATTCACCCCTCCACTTT. Together with reference TRBV19 and TRBJ1-6, the CDR3 gives the full variable domain: DGGITQSPKYLFRKEGQNVTLSCEQNLNHDAMYWYRQDPGQGLRLIYYSQIVNDFQKGDIAEGYSVSREKKESFPLTVTSAQKNPTAFYLCASRGQGLYNSPLHFGNGTRLTVT.